The entry below gives a single T cell receptor (beta chain) sequence along with its context. The data stem from a study of blood T cell repertoires in COVID-19. Under the authors' procedure: Reference gene primer amplification in the assay estimated nucleated cell counts. Produced via immunoSEQ multiplex PCR; TCRdb's table is partial and in-frame only. The V and J calls and clone size were taken over from that table, and D and trimming were inferred from the DNA. This table holds around 140,000 clones, approximately 84% found once. This clonotype was sampled from a human donor with acute or convalescent COVID-19. The donor label of this sample is uncertain. Input material: peripheral blood.

For the CDR3, the DNA is TGTGCCAGCAGCCAAACAGGGCCCGTAATGGAGCAGTACGTC. Translated, it gives CASSQTGPVMEQYV. The chain uses TRBV5-6 and TRBJ2-7, with a possible D match to TRBD1 (6 bases). V lost 4 bases and J lost 7, with 18 bases in between. Germline V lookup: CDR1 SGHDT, CDR2 YYEEEE. The length of the CDR3 is 14 residues.